The text below deals with one TCR beta chain. Its cognate antigen has yet to be identified. No much larger clonotype is one base removed from it; base qualities were not supplied. These data are taken from a study of blood T cell repertoires in COVID-19 (dated by TCRdb to 2018 to 2021). Regarding the research as a whole: Samples from collaborators originated in the United States, Italy and Spain and spanned both the acute and convalescent phases of COVID-19. Where available, HLA class I and class II types were taken from metadata supplied by the sample provider and were not determined by assay-based typing. The prospective study material was composed of cDNA or gDNA derived from T cells, B-cell-depleted T cells, or PBMCs. The samples were drawn from two sources: the first 160 participants of the ongoing ImmuneRACE study, and 1,200 or so subjects contributed by 6 global collaborators. Nearly every sample came with metadata listing a de-identified subject ID, COVID-19 status, age in years and sex. Deeply sampled blood TCRbeta repertoires from subjects exposed to, actively infected with, or recovered from COVID-19 were included in the dataset. The repertoires were released in a freely available public database meant as a resource for research on the immune response to SARS-CoV-2. Overall study results and their limits: The quantity of clinical and demographic metadata differed by source and by participant and was supplied without curation.

TCRbeta CDR3 regions were amplified from genomic DNA using the immunoSEQ Assay, a bias-controlled multiplex PCR. The study's own analysis went as follows. Nucleated cell counts per sample were estimated from amplification of reference gene primers within the assay. To quantify the absolute abundance of each unique TCRbeta CDR3 rearrangement, sequence reads were collapsed and filtered. For each sample, productive Simpson clonality was calculated by taking the square root of Simpson's diversity index across productive rearrangements. The immuneACCESS repertoire file appears here via TCRdb, limited to in-frame rearrangements. These files lack a portion of the clones; in checked studies, under half of the deficit traces to unresolved V genes, and the cause of the others is not known. The DNA was the basis for D and trimming; V, J and clone size are from that table. Across this sample there are 150,000 or so clones, with around 82% seen only once. 6.5% to 9% of the sample is in the top ten clones.

Taken from the germline V gene, the CDR1 and CDR2 loops are KGHSH and LQKENI. From the cysteine up to the phenylalanine, the CDR3 has a length of 14 residues. The only DNA kept is the CDR3, 42 bases in frame from the first base. Trimming takes 2 bases from V and 2 bases from J, and the germline ends sit 9 bases apart. One collaborating source in Seattle enrolled patients while the patients were actively infected and followed the patients over time throughout the course of disease. The collaborating institutions used their own protocols to collect whole blood in K2EDTA tubes. For TCRbeta analysis, collaborator samples were shipped as frozen whole blood, as isolated PBMCs, or as DNA extracted from either sample type.

The sample comprised peripheral blood. The receptor was derived from a woman aged 40 to 55 with COVID-19, enrolled during active disease. Recombination connected TRBV18 to TRBJ2-5, and perhaps TRBD1 as D gene, on 6 matching bases. The DNA sequence is as follows: TGTGCCAGCTCACCAAACACAGGGCAAGAGACCCAGTACTTC. This sequence encodes CASSPNTGQETQYF.